This T cell receptor (beta chain) is drawn from a study of post-analysis software for immune sequencing data. Study overall: Included among the disease courses, which were recorded for the cohort, were relapsing-remitting, secondary progressive and progressive-relapsing multiple sclerosis. Notes on the study in general: Samples from a shared batch, those prepared together, strongly co-clustered by F measure. Patients with multiple sclerosis recorded significantly lower normalized Chao1 diversity than controls, the study found.

This clonotype has just one count. Its antigen is unidentified. Carried by the TCR beta cDNA libraries were unique molecular identifiers. TCRdb reanalysed the PCR reads using MiXCR and keeps one entry per CDR3 protein. The sample includes hundreds of thousands of distinct CDR3 sequences, around 53% of them seen just once. This TCR derives from a girl between 10 and 17 years old with multiple sclerosis. The sample consisted of blood.

DNA for the CDR3: TGTGCCAGCAGTTACGGGAGATCGTCTGGCGCTTTCTTT. It specifies CASSYGRSSGAFF. The J gene is TRBJ1-1, the V gene TRBV6-5; D gene uncertain. CDR1 MNHEY and CDR2 SVGAGI come from the germline V gene. Trimming took 2 bases from V and 11 from J, leaving 15 bases between them. The CDR3 has 13 residues.